The clone carrying this TCR beta chain was counted only a few times. TCRdb redid the calling of the 5' RACE reads with MiXCR, one entry per CDR3 protein. The repertoire holds hundreds of thousands of distinct CDR3 sequences, with 3.6% as singletons. The data originate from a study of T cells after yellow fever vaccination. This material consisted of PBMCs, taken on the day of the yellow fever booster vaccination. The receptor comes from a man aged 18 to 29 who received the YFV17D yellow fever vaccine.

CDR3 in DNA: TGCAGTGCTAGAGTCCGGGACAGGGGGTTTTACTATAATTCACCCCTCCACTTT. This translates into CSARVRDRGFYYNSPLHF. The chain employs TRBV20-1 and TRBJ1-6, with 11 positions matching TRBD1. The CDR3 has 18 residues. V lost 1 base and J lost 3; bases outside the gene matches: 8. Germline values: CDR1 DFQATT, CDR2 SNEGSKA (reference sequence).